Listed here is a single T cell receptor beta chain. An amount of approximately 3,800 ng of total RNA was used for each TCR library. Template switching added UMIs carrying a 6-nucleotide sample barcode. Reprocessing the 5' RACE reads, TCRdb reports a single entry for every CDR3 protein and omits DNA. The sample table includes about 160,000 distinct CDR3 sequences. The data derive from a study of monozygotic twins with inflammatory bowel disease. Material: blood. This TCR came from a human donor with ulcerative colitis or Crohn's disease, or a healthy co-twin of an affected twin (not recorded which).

This CDR3 reads CAWIWSEGYTF. V is TRBV30 and J is TRBJ1-2. The CDR3 length is 11 residues. Per germline, CDR1 GTSNPN and CDR2 SVGIG (reference sequence).